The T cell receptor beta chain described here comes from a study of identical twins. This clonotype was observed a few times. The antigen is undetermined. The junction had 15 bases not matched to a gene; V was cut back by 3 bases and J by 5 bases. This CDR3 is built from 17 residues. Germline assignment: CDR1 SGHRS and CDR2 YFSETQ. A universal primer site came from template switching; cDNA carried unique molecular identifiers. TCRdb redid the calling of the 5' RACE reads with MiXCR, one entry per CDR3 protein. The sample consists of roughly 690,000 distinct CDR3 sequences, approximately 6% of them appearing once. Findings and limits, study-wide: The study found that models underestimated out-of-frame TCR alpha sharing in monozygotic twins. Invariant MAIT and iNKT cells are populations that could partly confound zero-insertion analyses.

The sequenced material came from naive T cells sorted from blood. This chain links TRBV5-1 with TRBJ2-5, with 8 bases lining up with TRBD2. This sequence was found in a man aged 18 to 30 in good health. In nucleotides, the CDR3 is TGCGCCAGCAGCTCCTCACCATCAGCGGGAGCCTGGGAGACCCAGTACTTC. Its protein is CASSSSPSAGAWETQYF.